This TCR beta chain stems from a study of OX40 agonist ivuxolimab in advanced cancers. Study context: Dosing consisted of intravenous ivuxolimab at 0.01 to 10 mg/kg every 2 weeks.

Sequencing used immunoSEQ multiplex PCR; TCRdb keeps in-frame clones, though not all of them. The sample carries about 90,000 clones, roughly 93% recorded once. Sample: CD4+ or CD8+ T cells sorted from blood, taken in a trial of the OX40 agonist ivuxolimab. The sequence was collected from an adult with an advanced solid tumor such as melanoma, head and neck, liver or kidney cancer.

The CDR3 is CASKTRSGQEETQYF. CDR3 in DNA: TGCGCCAGCAAAACCCGGTCCGGACAGGAAGAGACCCAGTACTTC. V gene TRBV5-1 combines with J gene TRBJ2-5; 7 positions match TRBD1. The germline V gene has CDR1 SGHRS and CDR2 YFSETQ. The CDR3 covers 15 residues. The trim removed 6 bases at V and 3 bases at J, leaving 11 bases unmatched.